This T cell receptor (beta chain) comes out of a study of blood T cell repertoires in COVID-19 (TCRdb year 2020). For the wider study: The collaborator samples originated in the United States, Italy and Spain and spanned the acute and convalescent phases of COVID-19. Samples came from the ongoing ImmuneRACE study (first 160 participants) plus 1,254 subjects from 6 global collaborators. The sample metadata nearly always contained a de-identified subject ID, COVID-19 status, age in years and sex. A freely available public database, intended as a resource for researchers studying the immune response to SARS-CoV-2, is where the repertoires were released. HLA class I and class II types, where available, came from metadata supplied by the sample provider rather than from assay-based typing. The material from the prospective study consisted of cDNA or gDNA derived from T cells, B-cell-depleted T cells, or PBMCs. Deeply sampled blood TCRbeta repertoires from subjects exposed to, actively infected with, or recovered from COVID-19 were included in the dataset.

In Seattle, one collaborating source enrolled patients while the infection was active and tracked those patients longitudinally over the course of disease. Each collaborating institution followed its own protocols to collect whole blood in K2EDTA tubes. For TCRbeta analysis, collaborators shipped samples as frozen whole blood, isolated PBMCs, or DNA extracted from either of those sample types. V sheds 6 bases and J sheds 0 bases, leaving 12 bases between their ends. Inclusive of the bounding cysteine and phenylalanine, the CDR3 is 15 residues long. Only the CDR3 region is kept as DNA, spanning 45 bases read in frame from base 1. Per the germline V gene, MNHEY is the CDR1 and SVGAGI is the CDR2. The immunoSEQ Assay, a bias-controlled multiplex PCR, was used to amplify TCRbeta CDR3 regions from genomic DNA. The paper's data handling went like this. The number of nucleated cells in each sample was estimated by amplification of reference gene primers within the assay. Sequence reads were collapsed and filtered to measure the absolute abundance of every unique TCRbeta CDR3 rearrangement. For each sample, productive Simpson clonality was calculated as the square root of Simpson's diversity index over productive rearrangements. TCRdb provides this immuneACCESS table in a form limited to in-frame rearrangements. Some clones are lacking; in checked studies, under half of them reflect an unresolved V gene, and why the rest are absent is not known. That table supplies the V and J calls and clone size; D and trimming were determined from the DNA. The sample profile shows 250,000 to 300,000 clones; roughly 90% of them were found once. Of the sample, approximately 12% is held by the ten largest clones.

This clone was recorded a few times. Its antigen remains unidentified. No much larger clone is present one base from it, and per-base qualities are unavailable. General conclusions and limits of the study: The quantity of clinical and demographic metadata differed by source and by participant and was supplied without curation.

This sequence uses TRBV6-5 and TRBJ1-3; possibly the D gene is TRBD1, per 5 matching bases. The receptor's source is a woman in her 30s with COVID-19, enrolled during active disease. The material sequenced was peripheral blood. The DNA sequence is TGTGCCAGCAGACAACGACAGCTCTCTGGAAACACCATATATTTT. It translates as CASRQRQLSGNTIYF.